Only one count was recorded for the clone carrying this T cell receptor (beta chain). Sequencing used immunoSEQ multiplex PCR; TCRdb keeps in-frame clones, though not all of them. This table holds over 15,000 clones, 65% to 80% found once. The entry originates in a study of T cell repertoires in ileal Crohn's disease. With 4 bases removed from V and 2 bases from J, the gap between germline ends came to 13 bases. The CDR3 consists of 15 residues. Germline CDR1 reads KGHSH; CDR2 reads LQKENI. As for time point: neoterminal ileum biopsy at postoperative endoscopy, about 6 months after surgery. The gene calls are TRBV18 and TRBJ2-3, with D possibly being TRBD2 (6 bases). The sequenced sample was ileal tissue. This sequence was found in an adult with Crohn's disease. This chain's CDR3 is CASSQRDFSTDTQYF. CDR3 nucleotide sequence: TGTGCCAGCTCACAACGGGACTTCTCCACAGATACGCAGTATTTT.